Each of the 13 T cell receptor beta chains below was sequenced from the same sample in a study of T cells after yellow fever vaccination (dated by TCRdb to the late 2010s). The meaning of the sample's treatment or condition label: live attenuated yellow fever vaccine strain. The library was built by means of 5' RACE. This sample was sequenced with an Illumina NovaSeq 6000. TCRdb reworked the public reads: Q25 trimming with fastp, MiXCR clone assembly, productive beta chains retained. When rows share a CDR3 protein, they turn into one entry using the most common DNA and genes. Here the sample has some 320,000 distinct CDR3 sequences; 8.7% occur a single time. The top ten constitute 3% to 3.5% of the sample. The sample consisted of CD4+ T cells sorted from PBMCs, taken 5 days after the yellow fever booster vaccination. Every receptor here comes from a man younger than 35 who received the YFV17D yellow fever vaccine.

CDR3 sequence: CAISESKGLSSSTDTQYF. The DNA for the CDR3 is TGTGCCATCAGTGAGTCGAAAGGACTTTCTTCTAGCACAGATACGCAGTATTTT. The V and J genes are TRBV10-3 and TRBJ2-3, with D perhaps TRBD2 (5 bases). Germline V gives CDR1 ENHRY, CDR2 SYGVKD. Deletions cut 0 bases from V and 0 bases from J, with 16 bases between. The CDR3 spans 18 residues.

The V and J genes are TRBV7-2 and TRBJ1-5; D uncertain. Germline V gene lookup returns CDR1 SGHTA and CDR2 FQGNSA. The ends were cut back, 8 bases at V and 5 bases at J, with 16 bases in the middle. The CDR3 loop spans 14 amino acids. This chain's CDR3 is CASAPQPVDQPQHF. The CDR3 DNA reads as TGTGCCAGCGCCCCCCAACCCGTCGATCAGCCCCAGCATTTT. Based on the CDR3 plus reference TRBV7-2 and TRBJ1-5, the full variable domain is GAGVSQSPSNKVTEKGKDVELRCDPISGHTALYWYRQSLGQGLEFLIYFQGNSAPDKSGLPSDRFSAERTGGSVSTLTIQRTQQEDSAVYLCASAPQPVDQPQHFGDGTRLSIL.

This clonotype was counted between two and nine times. The chain recombines TRBV9 with TRBJ2-3, with 8 positions matching TRBD2. The CDR3 has 15 residues. Germline-derived CDR1 and CDR2 are SGDLS and YYNGEE. After removal of 0 bases from V and 10 bases from J, the junction contained 10 bases not matched to a gene. In nucleotides, the CDR3 is TGTGCCAGCAGCGTAGATAGCGGGGCCGGCTTAGCGCAGTATTTT. Its translation is CASSVDSGAGLAQYF.

This clonotype was seen a handful of times. The chain has TRBV5-6 and TRBJ2-7; 7 nucleotides match TRBD1. Losses at the gene ends were 4 bases for V and 0 bases for J; bases not matched to a gene: 7. The CDR3 loop spans 15 amino acids. Germline-derived CDR1 and CDR2 are SGHDT and YYEEEE. CDR3 in DNA: TGTGCCAGCAGCGAATTCGGGACAGCCTCCTACGAGCAGTACTTC. It is translated as CASSEFGTASYEQYF.

The chain links TRBV9 to TRBJ2-7; 8 bases match TRBD1. Trimming removed 0 bases from V and 3 bases from J; junction bases left unmatched: 5. The germline V gene encodes CDR1 SGDLS and CDR2 YYNGEE. The CDR3 sequence is 15 residues long. This chain's CDR3 is CASSVGTGSFYEQYF. CDR3 sequence (DNA): TGTGCCAGCAGCGTAGGGACAGGGTCGTTCTACGAGCAGTACTTC.

This chain joins TRBV18 and TRBJ2-5; 7 bases agree with TRBD2. Germline-derived CDR1 and CDR2 are KGHSH and LQKENI. The CDR3 runs 16 residues. Trimming took 0 bases from V and 5 from J; bases not matched to a gene: 9. CDR3 nucleotide sequence: TGTGCCAGCTCACCACCGATCGGAACGGGGGGTGAGACCCAGTACTTC. Its translation: CASSPPIGTGGETQYF.

This clonotype was recorded at least ten times. The V gene is TRBV7-8, the J gene TRBJ2-1, with D unresolved. Looked up from germline, CDR1 is SGHVS and CDR2 is FQNEAQ. V was cut by 5 bases and J by 6 bases, with 20 bases left in between. CDR3 length equals 16 residues. This CDR3 is CASSPRRIVPGNEQFF. The CDR3 nucleotides are TGTGCCAGCAGCCCCCGCAGGATAGTACCTGGCAATGAGCAGTTCTTC. Based on the CDR3 plus reference TRBV7-8 and TRBJ2-1, the full variable domain is GAGVSQSPRYKVAKRGQDVALRCDPISGHVSLFWYQQALGQGPEFLTYFQNEAQLDKSGLPSDRFFAERPEGSVSTLKIQRTQQEDSAVYLCASSPRRIVPGNEQFFGPGTRLTVL.

J is TRBJ1-2 and V is TRBV6-1; 8 nucleotides match TRBD1. V lost 4 bases and J lost 6; bases outside the gene matches: 10. The CDR3 totals 15 residues. Germline assignment: CDR1 MNHNS and CDR2 SASEGT. CDR3 residues: CASSGRTGYSHGYTF. The DNA of the CDR3 is TGTGCCAGCAGTGGGAGGACAGGGTATTCTCATGGCTACACCTTC.

In its sample, this clonotype was seen a few times. V usage is TRBV10-3 and J usage is TRBJ2-3; D gene ambiguous. Germline CDR1 reads ENHRY; CDR2 reads SYGVKD. V lost 5 bases and J 0 bases, leaving 12 bases between the germline ends. The CDR3 is made up of 15 amino acids. CDR3 residues: CAISLRATSTDTQYF. The DNA of the CDR3 is TGTGCCATCAGTTTGCGCGCAACTAGCACAGATACGCAGTATTTT.

V is TRBV4-3 and J is TRBJ2-3; weak D call: TRBD2 (6 bases). The germline V gene has CDR1 LGHNA and CDR2 YSLEER. The CDR3 sequence is 18 residues long. V dropped 0 bases and J dropped 0 bases, with 16 bases sitting between them. This chain's CDR3 is CASSQDALRGTSTDTQYF. The CDR3 DNA is TGCGCCAGCAGCCAAGATGCCCTGCGCGGGACTAGCACAGATACGCAGTATTTT.

The chain has TRBV18 and TRBJ2-4; D gene ambiguous. There are 16 residues in the CDR3. The V gene lost 6 bases and the J gene lost 5 bases, with 20 bases spanning the gap. Germline V CDR1 and CDR2: KGHSH, LQKENI. The DNA of the CDR3 is TGTGCCAGCTCCCCTTCCGTGCGAAGGGTGGAAAACATTCAGTACTTC. Translating it yields CASSPSVRRVENIQYF.

The chain is built from TRBV14 and TRBJ2-3; D is unclear. There are 16 residues in the CDR3. Germline CDR1 SGHDN, CDR2 FVKESK. V gave up 1 base and J gave up 0 bases, with 11 bases separating them. The CDR3 sequence: CASSQGLEVSTDTQYF. For the CDR3, the DNA is TGTGCCAGCAGCCAAGGTCTAGAGGTTAGCACAGATACGCAGTATTTT.

This chain uses TRBV4-3 with TRBJ2-1; 8 positions agree with TRBD2. Per the germline V gene, CDR1 is LGHNA and CDR2 is YSLEER. This CDR3 is 17 amino acids long. After removal of 0 bases from V and 2 bases from J, the junction contained 6 bases not matched to a gene. The CDR3, as DNA: TGCGCCAGCAGCCAAGATACCCAGCGGGGGACCTACAATGAGCAGTTCTTC. Translated, it gives CASSQDTQRGTYNEQFF.